This paragraph covers one TCR beta chain sequence. The antigen is not known. This sample is drawn from a study of shared clonotypes between healthy human individuals. Replicate PCRs run on sorted subsets employed about 220 ng DNA, approximately 30,000 T cell genomes. Measured with immunoSEQ multiplex PCR; TCRdb has only the in-frame clones, and not every one. Among more than 1,200,000 clones listed, approximately 98.5% were seen once. Findings and limits, study-wide: Rarefaction curves obtained for sorted subsets showed sequencing incomplete despite large depth. Naive CD4 clonotype sharing across several donors was about 5%.

V gave up 0 bases and J gave up 4 bases, with 11 bases separating them. CDR1 and CDR2 (germline): SGHRS, YFSETQ. The CDR3 totals 15 residues. The specimen was naive CD4+ T cells sorted from blood. Subset in this sample: CD45RA+ positively selected. The chain combines TRBV5-1 with TRBJ2-1; D unclear. This receptor was taken from a man aged 30 to 39 in good health. In DNA, the CDR3 is TGCGCCAGCAGCTTGGGAGTTGGGGAATACAATGAGCAGTTCTTC. Translating gives CASSLGVGEYNEQFF.